The source of this T cell receptor beta chain is a study of cytomegalovirus exposure and HLA in healthy donors. It was with 60 Vbeta and 13 Jbeta primers that the PCR ran. Generated by immunoSEQ multiplex PCR, the TCRdb table keeps only in-frame clones and is missing some. The profile shows over 110,000 clones, 80% to 85% of them singletons. CDR3 length: 16 amino acids. Trimming removed 0 bases at V and 7 bases at J, with 15 bases between. The V gene's germline CDR1 is MNHEY and CDR2 SVGAGI. Comment on this clone: The target antigen is unknown.

Study-wide results and limits: According to a later analysis, donors in an Asian-associated ancestry cluster reportedly had fewer N-insertions than the roughly 660-donor mean. Researchers counted roughly 150 TCR beta chains as cytomegalovirus-associated. Solely CMV serostatus was available to characterize immune exposure. V- and J-gene trimming in TCR beta was tied to a missense DCLRE1C variant by an analysis performed later.

The clonotype originates from a male donor in good health and CMV-seropositive. V and J are TRBV6-5 and TRBJ1-4; no definite D call. The specimen was PBMCs. The CDR3 reads CASSYSTPPPGEKLFF. The CDR3 DNA is TGTGCCAGCAGTTACTCGACACCTCCACCAGGTGAAAAACTGTTTTTT.